This T cell receptor (beta chain) was captured by sequencing in a study of T cells in Graves' hyperthyroidism and ophthalmopathy. Findings and limits, study-wide: In blood, most of the thyroid clonotypes expanded above 0.001 were also present.

If no ophthalmopathy progression occurred within 18 months, Graves' hyperthyroidism was stable. Patients aged 18 to 65 with hyperthyroidism were newly diagnosed, with duration under 2 months. Extraction of PBMCs used about 9.2 ml of fresh peripheral blood. Germline V gives CDR1 MDHEN, CDR2 SYDVKM. Trimming cost V 6 bases and J 5 bases; bases outside gene matches: 9. The CDR3 has 15 amino acids. Regions amplified from RNA transcripts were the TCR beta CDR3 regions. The HTBI primer set drove a first-round RT-PCR of the TCR CDR3. From the multiplex PCR reads, TCRdb called clonotypes with MiXCR, one entry per CDR3 protein. The sample contains around 400,000 distinct CDR3 sequences, about 12% of which appear only once. This clonotype was detected many times. Its antigen is not identified.

Sequenced input: blood. The J gene is TRBJ1-5, the V gene TRBV28, with 8 bases fitting TRBD1. The receptor was derived from a woman between 18 and 30 years old with Graves' hyperthyroidism. CDR3 in DNA: TGTGCCAGCAGCCGTGACAGGGGCGAGCATCAGCCCCAGCATTTT. Protein: CASSRDRGEHQPQHF.